This paragraph reports one TCR beta chain. This sample stems from a study of shared clonotypes between healthy human individuals. Clones were read by immunoSEQ multiplex PCR, and TCRdb kept only the in-frame ones, dropping some. The sample has approximately 1,000,000 clones, approximately 75% seen once. The ends lost 3 bases at V and 6 bases at J; junction bases unmatched: 7. This CDR3 has 15 amino acids. Per the germline V gene, CDR1 is SGDLS and CDR2 is YYNGEE. The source is a man between 18 and 29 years old in good health. Some clones in this sample may be carry-over from other donors' samples. The chain employs TRBV9 and TRBJ2-1, with 9 bases fitting TRBD2. The sequenced sample consisted of memory CD4+ T cells from PBMCs. The subset was: CD45RA-negative fraction. The CDR3 bases are TGTGCCAGCAGCGACGCCGGGACTAGCCCCAATGAGCAGTTCTTC. It codes for CASSDAGTSPNEQFF.